This TCR beta chain was captured by sequencing in a study of blood T cell repertoires in COVID-19. Study in general: COVID-19 samples from acute and convalescent phases originated in the United States, Italy and Spain. Sample material is recorded as cDNA or gDNA derived from T cells, B-cell-depleted T cells, or PBMCs.

This clone showed up just a few times. Clones were read by immunoSEQ multiplex PCR, and TCRdb kept only the in-frame ones, dropping some. The sample yields 300,000 to 350,000 clones, over 70% seen once. This CDR3 comprises 14 residues. V gave up 5 bases and J gave up 3 bases, with 11 bases separating them. The germline V gene has CDR1 MNHEY and CDR2 SMNVEV (reference sequence). The specimen sequenced was peripheral blood. The source of this sequence is a man between 25 and 39 years old with active or convalescent COVID-19. The chain links TRBV27 to TRBJ1-5; possibly TRBD1 for D (5 bases). CDR3 loop: CASSPGQVNQPQHF. For the CDR3, the DNA is TGTGCCAGCAGTCCCGGACAAGTCAATCAGCCCCAGCATTTT.